The 31 T cell receptor beta chains reported below all come from one sample, sequenced in a study of control samples from healthy donors and cancer patients. The repertoire was sequenced with immunoSEQ multiplex PCR; TCRdb's copy has only in-frame clones and lacks some. The sample contains 18,000 or so clones, 86% of which appear only once. Sequencing used PBMCs. All receptors come from a woman between 70 and 85 years old with colorectal cancer.

This clone has only one observation. The rearrangement uses TRBV15 and TRBJ2-5; D is uncertain. The germline V gene has CDR1 LNHNV and CDR2 YYDKDF (reference sequence). The CDR3 is 15 amino acids. V was trimmed by 3 bases and J by 4 bases, leaving 15 bases between them. CDR3 amino acids: CATSRAALARETQYF. CDR3 nucleotide sequence: TGTGCCACCAGCAGGGCTGCCTTGGCGAGAGAGACCCAGTACTTC.

This chain connects TRBV29-1 to TRBJ1-3; the D is unclear. This CDR3 comprises 13 residues. V shed 3 bases and J shed 3 bases, with 9 bases lying between them. CDR1 SQVTM and CDR2 ANQGSEA come from the germline V gene. The CDR3, as DNA: TGCAGCGTTGATTCCGGGTATGGAAACACCATATATTTT. Translation gives CSVDSGYGNTIYF.

This chain uses TRBV2 with TRBJ2-5; the D gene is possibly TRBD2 (6 bases). V was shortened by 3 bases and J by 4 bases, with 12 bases between the two germline ends. The germline V gene has CDR1 SNHLY and CDR2 FYNNEI. CDR3 size: 14 residues. The CDR3 loop reads CASSEFRGGETQYF. For the CDR3, the DNA is TGTGCCAGCAGTGAGTTTAGGGGAGGAGAGACCCAGTACTTC.

This rearrangement joins TRBV29-1 to TRBJ2-1; 10 nucleotides agree with TRBD2. CDR3 length: 13 amino acids. V lost 2 bases and J lost 10; bases outside the gene matches: 5. Germline V CDR1 and CDR2: SQVTM, ANQGSEA. The CDR3 reads CSVEPSGGSEQFF. The CDR3 coding sequence is TGCAGCGTTGAACCTAGCGGGGGTTCCGAGCAGTTCTTC.

This chain joins TRBV23-1 and TRBJ1-5, with D possibly matching TRBD1 (6 bases). TRBV23-1 is an ORF, with its function uncertain. V lost 2 bases, J lost 4 bases, and 21 bases lay in between. CDR3 length: 18 residues. The CDR3 DNA sequence: TGCGCCAGCAGTCAAAGGGCAGGGGATCGGGGTTCGAATCAGCCCCAGCATTTT. The encoded protein is CASSQRAGDRGSNQPQHF.

This clone was found once. The chain uses TRBV5-8 and TRBJ1-2; D not resolved. The V end lost 2 bases, the J end lost 4 bases, and 9 bases lay between the germline ends. CDR1 is SGHTS, CDR2 YDEGEE, per germline. This CDR3 spans 13 amino acids. CDR3 region: CASSFAPFYGYTF. CDR3 nucleotide sequence: TGTGCCAGCAGCTTCGCGCCGTTCTATGGCTACACCTTC.

This chain joins TRBV15 and TRBJ2-3; possibly TRBD1 or TRBD2 for D (5 bases each). Trimming pared 4 bases from V and 0 bases from J, leaving 11 bases between. The CDR3 totals 15 residues. CDR1 LNHNV and CDR2 YYDKDF come from the germline V gene (reference sequence). The CDR3 sequence: CATSINGASTDTQYF. The CDR3 region has the DNA TGTGCCACCAGCATAAACGGGGCTAGCACAGATACGCAGTATTTT.

V usage is TRBV7-3 and J usage is TRBJ2-1, with TRBD2 identical over 9 bases. The CDR3 has 15 residues. V gave up 2 bases and J gave up 9 bases; unmatched junction bases: 8. Germline V gene data show CDR1 as SGHTA and CDR2 as FQGTGA. The CDR3 nucleotides read TGTGCCAGCAGCTTAGCGGGCGGGAGGGATAGTGAGCAGTTCTTC. Translation: CASSLAGGRDSEQFF.

The rearrangement joins TRBV11-1 to TRBJ2-3, with 11 bases matching TRBD1. Germline V gene data show CDR1 as SGHAT and CDR2 as FQDESV (reference sequence). V trimming: 4 bases; J trimming: 4 bases; junction bases outside the gene matches: 7. The CDR3 is 16 residues long. This CDR3 is CASSSRDRGFSDTQYF. DNA for the CDR3: TGTGCCAGCAGCTCCCGGGACAGGGGGTTTTCAGATACGCAGTATTTT.

The chain recombines TRBV4-3 with TRBJ1-5, with D perhaps matching TRBD1 (5 bases). The germline gives CDR1 LGHNA, CDR2 YSLEER. The CDR3 runs to 13 residues. V dropped 2 bases and J dropped 6 bases, with 8 bases sitting between them. CDR3 DNA: TGCGCCAGCAGCCAATCGAGGGGTCAGCCCCAGCATTTT. Protein sequence: CASSQSRGQPQHF.

V gene TRBV4-3 combines with J gene TRBJ2-3, with 15 positions matching TRBD2. There are 17 residues in the CDR3. V lost 3 bases, J lost 8 bases, and 9 bases stayed unmatched. Germline V gene lookup returns CDR1 LGHNA and CDR2 YSLEER. The DNA of the CDR3 is TGCGCCAGCAGCCACCGTGGGACTAGCGGGGGGAAGGGTACGCAGTATTTT. It translates to CASSHRGTSGGKGTQYF.

This clone was detected only once. The chain uses TRBV19 and TRBJ2-1, with a tentative D call TRBD2 (6 bases). The V end was cut by 6 bases, the J end by 6 bases, with 15 bases between. The germline CDR1 and CDR2 sequences are LNHDA and SQIVND (reference sequence). The CDR3 loop spans 14 amino acids. CDR3: CASRHEGTSNEQFF. CDR3 DNA sequence: TGTGCCAGTAGGCACGAGGGGACTTCCAATGAGCAGTTCTTC.

V gene TRBV7-6 combines with J gene TRBJ2-3, with TRBD1 matching 10 bases. Trimming removed 4 bases from V and 5 bases from J; junction bases left unmatched: 6. CDR1 is SGHVS and CDR2 is FNYEAQ in the germline V gene. The CDR3 has 15 residues. CDR3 bases: TGTGCCAGCAGCTCCGGGACAGGGGTGAAAGATACGCAGTATTTT. It is translated as CASSSGTGVKDTQYF.

The CDR3 region has the DNA TGTGCCAGCGGGGGAGGGTATGGCTACACCTTC. This sequence encodes CASGGGYGYTF. This chain uses TRBV7-9 with TRBJ1-2; maybe TRBD1 (5 bases). CDR3 length equals 11 residues. Germline loops: CDR1 SEHNR, CDR2 FQNEAQ (reference sequence). V was clipped by 8 bases and J by 5 bases, with 9 bases between them.

The chain employs TRBV7-3 and TRBJ2-2, with TRBD1 matching over 7 bases. Looked up from germline, CDR1 is SGHTA and CDR2 is FQGTGA. The CDR3 spans 14 residues. V lost 5 bases, J lost 1 base, and 1 base stayed unmatched. The CDR3 region is CASSRTGNTGELFF. The DNA of the CDR3 is TGTGCCAGCAGCCGGACAGGGAACACCGGGGAGCTGTTTTTT.

The rearrangement joins TRBV29-1 to TRBJ2-3; TRBD2 matches 8 bases. The CDR3 extends over 13 amino acids. V lost 4 bases to trimming and J lost 5 bases; unmatched junction nucleotides: 5. From germline, CDR1 is SQVTM and CDR2 ANQGSEA. The CDR3 sequence: CSVGAGAGDTQYF. The CDR3 DNA is TGCAGCGTTGGAGCGGGGGCGGGAGATACGCAGTATTTT.

The sample holds one count of this clone. The rearrangement uses TRBV24-1 and TRBJ1-1; D call uncertain. Trimming took 7 bases from V and 4 from J, leaving 12 bases between them. This CDR3 region has 13 residues. Per the germline V gene, CDR1 is KGHDR and CDR2 is SFDVKD. The CDR3 sequence: CATRRRGSTEAFF. CDR3 nucleotide sequence: TGTGCCACCAGGCGCAGAGGGAGCACTGAAGCTTTCTTT.

The chain joins TRBV7-2 to TRBJ1-3; D is ambiguous. The CDR3 loop spans 14 amino acids. Germline loops: CDR1 SGHTA, CDR2 FQGNSA. V was clipped by 2 bases and J by 4 bases, with 9 bases between them. The CDR3 protein is CASSLTLEGNTIYF. The CDR3 nucleotides read TGTGCCAGCAGCTTAACCCTAGAGGGAAACACCATATATTTT.

The CDR3 nucleotides read TGTGCCAGCAGTTACTCGAGTAGCGGGAGCGGGACAGATACGCAGTATTTT. It codes for CASSYSSSGSGTDTQYF. This sequence joins TRBV6-2 or TRBV6-3 and TRBJ2-3; 9 bases match TRBD2. The CDR3 is 17 amino acids. The J segment lost 3 bases and the V segment lost 0 bases, leaving 7 bases of the junction unmatched. Germline-derived CDR1 and CDR2 are MNHEY and SVGEGT.

V and J are TRBV15 and TRBJ2-6; D unclear. Between the trimmed V and J ends, which lost 4 bases and 2 bases, there was a span of 9 bases. Germline V gives CDR1 LNHNV, CDR2 YYDKDF (reference sequence). The CDR3 sequence is 15 residues long. This CDR3 is CATSTLGAGANVLTF. The CDR3 DNA reads TGTGCCACCAGCACTCTAGGAGCTGGGGCCAACGTCCTGACTTTC.

The CDR3 reads CASSIGGTGANVLTF. The CDR3 region has the DNA TGTGCCAGTAGTATAGGGGGGACCGGGGCCAACGTCCTGACTTTC. The chain employs TRBV19 and TRBJ2-6; D tentatively reads TRBD1 or TRBD2 (5 bases each). CDR3 length: 15 amino acids. V shed 1 base and J shed 4 bases, with 8 bases lying between them. Germline V gene data show CDR1 as LNHDA and CDR2 as SQIVND (reference sequence).

The chain is built from TRBV5-4 and TRBJ1-3; D remains ambiguous. Trimming took off 3 bases at V and 3 bases at J, with 10 bases between the two ends. The CDR3 has 14 residues. Per germline, CDR1 SGHNT and CDR2 YYREEE (reference sequence). The CDR3 nucleotides read TGTGCCAGCAGCTCACAAGGACTTGGAAACACCATATATTTT. Its translation is CASSSQGLGNTIYF. The entire variable domain, with the rest obtained from reference TRBV5-4 and TRBJ1-3, is as follows: ETGVTQSPTHLIKTRGQQVTLRCSSQSGHNTVSWYQQALGQGPQFIFQYYREEENGRGNFPPRFSGLQFPNYSSELNVNALELDDSALYLCASSSQGLGNTIYFGEGSWLTVV.

Turning to this clone: At one end, the junction sequence differs from germline, possibly due to a read error. This chain connects TRBV14 to TRBJ2-2; the D is unclear. There are 16 residues in the CDR3. The germline V gene encodes CDR1 SGHDN and CDR2 FVKESK. CDR3 protein: CASSHPKSLNTEELFF. CDR3 DNA sequence: TGTGCCAGCAGCCACCCTAAGTCACTCAACACCGAGGAGCTGTTTTTT.

The rearrangement links TRBV4-1 to TRBJ2-3; 9 bases are a match to TRBD1. Germline lookup yields CDR1 MGHRA and CDR2 YSYEKL. V shed 4 bases, J shed 3 bases, and the junction held 8 bases outside the gene matches. The CDR3 loop spans 16 amino acids. The CDR3 here is CASSPAGTGLTDTQYF. The CDR3 DNA sequence: TGCGCCAGCAGCCCCGCCGGGACAGGGTTGACAGATACGCAGTATTTT.

This chain joins TRBV4-1 and TRBJ1-5; D perhaps matches TRBD1 (5 bases). V lost 0 bases and J 7 bases, leaving 13 bases between the germline ends. Germline V gives CDR1 MGHRA, CDR2 YSYEKL. CDR3 length equals 15 residues. In DNA, the CDR3 is TGCGCCAGCAGCCAAGAAAGCCAGGGCGGCCAGCCCCAGCATTTT. Translated: CASSQESQGGQPQHF.

Sample share makes this clone medium-sized. J is TRBJ2-2 and V is TRBV9; D gene uncertain. Germline V gene data show CDR1 as SGDLS and CDR2 as YYNGEE. The CDR3 is 14 amino acids. V was clipped by 0 bases and J by 4 bases, with 7 bases between them. The CDR3 coding sequence is TGTGCCAGCAGCGTAGATTATAGCACCGGGGAGCTGTTTTTT. Protein sequence: CASSVDYSTGELFF. Full variable domain (missing parts from reference TRBV9 and TRBJ2-2): DSGVTQTPKHLITATGQRVTLRCSPRSGDLSVYWYQQSLDQGLQFLIQYYNGEERAKGNILERFSAQQFPDLHSELNLSSLELGDSALYFCASSVDYSTGELFFGEGSRLTVL.

This clone was recorded a few times. The chain recombines TRBV5-1 with TRBJ2-3; 12 nucleotides match TRBD1. V lost 3 bases, J lost 2 bases, and 10 bases stayed unmatched. Germline CDR1 SGHRS, CDR2 YFSETQ. The CDR3 consists of 18 residues. CDR3 residues: CASSSAGTGGPLTDTQYF. CDR3 sequence (DNA): TGCGCCAGCAGCTCGGCCGGGACAGGGGGCCCACTCACAGATACGCAGTATTTT.

Only a few counts were recorded for this clone. The V gene is TRBV18, the J gene TRBJ2-1; TRBD1 might be the D (5 bases). Germline V lookup: CDR1 KGHSH, CDR2 LQKENI. V lost 1 base and J lost 7, with 8 bases in between. The CDR3 totals 13 residues. The DNA for the CDR3 is TGTGCCAGCTCACCACAGGCAGGGAATGAGCAGTTCTTC. Protein product: CASSPQAGNEQFF.

This chain links TRBV27 with TRBJ2-3; maybe TRBD2 (6 bases). This CDR3 is built from 16 residues. Trimming left V 3 bases short and J 6 bases short, with 19 bases between. Germline CDR1 MNHEY, CDR2 SMNVEV (reference sequence). CDR3 DNA: TGTGCCAGCAGTTTCGCCGGCGGGACCCGTGGCGATACGCAGTATTTT. This encodes CASSFAGGTRGDTQYF.

The chain links TRBV29-1 to TRBJ2-5; a weak D match, TRBD2 (6 bases). The CDR3 totals 12 residues. V lost 7 bases and J 4 bases, leaving 13 bases between the germline ends. CDR1 is SQVTM, CDR2 ANQGSEA, per germline. For the CDR3, the DNA is TGCAGCGGAGGGACTGGGTCAGAGACCCAGTACTTC. Translated: CSGGTGSETQYF.

The chain couples TRBV5-5 to TRBJ2-7; a weak D match, TRBD1 (5 bases). V was clipped by 6 bases and J by 2 bases, with 12 bases between them. Germline CDR1 reads SGHKS; CDR2 reads YYEKEE (reference sequence). There are 13 residues in the CDR3. DNA for the CDR3: TGTGCCAGCACTGAAGACAGCCCCTACGAGCAGTACTTC. Translating it yields CASTEDSPYEQYF.